Below, 16 T cell receptor beta chains from the same sample are listed, as sequenced in a study of T-cell reconstitution after alpha-beta-depleted transplantation in children. Unique molecular identifiers were used in preparing the TCRbeta library. MiXCR was run by TCRdb on the PCR reads, yielding one entry per CDR3 protein. The sample has around 140,000 distinct CDR3 sequences, more than 8% seen once; the top ten hold about a sixth. The specimen comprised PBMCs, mostly from graft donor cells, sampled 180 days after TCRalphabeta/CD19-depleted stem cell transplant. The origin of the receptors is a female patient between 2 and 15 years old who had a stem cell transplant for congenital amegakaryocytic thrombocytopenia, so the T cells may come from the graft donor.

This clonotype showed up many times. The CDR3 DNA reads TGCGCCAGCAGCCCGTACGGGACGTTTAACTATGGCTACACCTTC. Translation: CASSPYGTFNYGYTF. V usage is TRBV5-1 and J usage is TRBJ1-2, with a weak D call TRBD1 (5 bases). The V gene's germline CDR1 is SGHRS and CDR2 YFSETQ. CDR3 length: 15 amino acids. With 4 bases removed from V and 1 base from J, the gap between germline ends came to 14 bases.

Many counts were recorded for this clonotype. This chain uses TRBV7-2 with TRBJ2-5; possible D gene TRBD1, 6 bases. Between the trimmed V and J ends, which lost 6 bases and 3 bases, there was a span of 14 bases. CDR3 length equals 14 residues. CDR1 is SGHTA and CDR2 is FQGNSA in the germline V gene. CDR3 residues: CASSYRQGKETQYF. The CDR3, as DNA: TGTGCCAGCAGTTACCGGCAGGGGAAAGAGACCCAGTACTTC. Together with reference TRBV7-2 and TRBJ2-5, the CDR3 gives the full variable domain: GAGVSQSPSNKVTEKGKDVELRCDPISGHTALYWYRQSLGQGLEFLIYFQGNSAPDKSGLPSDRFSAERTGGSVSTLTIQRTQQEDSAVYLCASSYRQGKETQYFGPGTRLLVL.

Turning to this clonotype: One junction end disagrees with the germline gene, perhaps due to a read error. This chain uses TRBV28 with TRBJ2-6; TRBD1 matches 9 bases. The germline V gene encodes CDR1 MDHEN and CDR2 SYDVKM. The CDR3 runs 17 residues. The CDR3: CSSSDRHRGLGANVLTF. CDR3 nucleotides: TGTTCCAGCAGTGATCGCCACAGGGGGCTTGGGGCCAACGTCCTGACTTTC. The full variable domain, completed using reference TRBV28 and TRBJ2-6, is DVKVTQSSRYLVKRTGEKVFLECVQDMDHENMFWYRQDPGLGLRLIYFSYDVKMKEKGDIPEGYSVSREKKERFSLILESASTNQTSMYLCSSSDRHRGLGANVLTFGAGSRLTVL.

The sample holds many counts of this clonotype. V and J are TRBV9 and TRBJ1-2, with a possible D match to TRBD1 (5 bases). The CDR3 contains 15 residues. V lost 3 bases to trimming and J lost 4 bases, with 16 bases between them. Germline CDR1 and CDR2: SGDLS and YYNGEE. The CDR3 sequence is CASSETQEASYGYTF. CDR3 in DNA: TGTGCCAGCAGCGAAACACAGGAGGCATCCTATGGCTACACCTTC. Drawing the rest from reference TRBV9 and TRBJ1-2, the complete variable domain is DSGVTQTPKHLITATGQRVTLRCSPRSGDLSVYWYQQSLDQGLQFLIQYYNGEERAKGNILERFSAQQFPDLHSELNLSSLELGDSALYFCASSETQEASYGYTFGSGTRLTVV.

This clonotype turned up a few times. CDR3: CASSSHRTTGTDTQYF. The DNA of the CDR3 is TGTGCCAGTAGTTCCCACCGGACTACCGGCACAGATACGCAGTATTTT. The V gene is TRBV19, the J gene TRBJ2-3; perhaps TRBD2 as D (6 bases). This CDR3 region has 16 residues. Trimming left V 5 bases short and J 1 base short, with 16 bases between. The germline CDR1 and CDR2 sequences are LNHDA and SQIVND (reference sequence).

This chain joins TRBV6-2 or TRBV6-3 and TRBJ1-2, with 9 nucleotides matching TRBD1. This CDR3 contains 16 residues. The V segment lost 6 bases and the J segment 4 bases; nucleotides outside the gene matches: 12. Germline CDR1 MNHEY, CDR2 SVGEGT. The CDR3 spells CASSPGTGQEGYGYTF. CDR3 in DNA: TGTGCCAGCAGCCCCGGGACAGGGCAAGAAGGCTATGGCTACACCTTC.

The V and J genes are TRBV5-1 and TRBJ2-1; a weak D match, TRBD2 (5 bases). Germline V gene data show CDR1 as SGHRS and CDR2 as YFSETQ. The CDR3 consists of 15 residues. Trimming stripped 4 bases from V and 3 bases from J, with 14 bases between. The CDR3 loop is CASSPRGPNYNEQFF. Written as DNA, the CDR3 is TGCGCCAGCAGCCCCCGAGGGCCGAACTACAATGAGCAGTTCTTC.

The table lists this clonotype with many counts. The rearrangement joins TRBV20-1 to TRBJ1-5; weak D call: TRBD1 (5 bases). CDR3 size: 14 residues. The ends were cut back, 0 bases at V and 6 bases at J, with 12 bases in the middle. Germline-derived CDR1 and CDR2 are DFQATT and SNEGSKA (reference sequence). The DNA of the CDR3 is TGCAGTGCTAGAGAGGGGGAGAGTGGTCAGCCCCAGCATTTT. Amino acid sequence: CSAREGESGQPQHF.

This clonotype was counted many times. The gene calls are TRBV6-1 and TRBJ2-7; D gene uncertain. The CDR3 covers 14 residues. Germline CDR1 and CDR2: MNHNS and SASEGT. V was clipped by 7 bases and J by 2 bases, with 15 bases between them. Here the CDR3 reads CASNSGSRAYEQYF. The CDR3 DNA follows: TGTGCCAGCAATTCTGGTAGCAGAGCCTACGAGCAGTACTTC.

V and J are TRBV5-6 and TRBJ1-4, with D possibly TRBD1 on 6 matching bases. The CDR3 contains 15 residues. V was clipped by 4 bases and J by 4 bases, with 14 bases between them. From germline, CDR1 is SGHDT and CDR2 YYEEEE. The CDR3 here is CASSVQGRGNEKLFF. CDR3 sequence (DNA): TGTGCCAGCAGCGTACAGGGTAGGGGTAATGAAAAACTGTTTTTT.

The chain joins TRBV27 to TRBJ2-7; D not certain. Germline CDR1 reads MNHEY; CDR2 reads SMNVEV (reference sequence). CDR3 length equals 16 residues. Trimming left V 3 bases short and J 5 bases short, with 20 bases between. The DNA of the CDR3 is TGTGCCAGCAGTTTCGTTAACCCAGGCCGTCGCCACGAGCAGTACTTC. It codes for CASSFVNPGRRHEQYF.

This clonotype was seen a few times. This rearrangement joins TRBV12-3 or TRBV12-4 to TRBJ2-1; the match to TRBD2 covers 13 bases. J was trimmed by 9 bases and V by 4 bases; bases with no gene match: 15. The CDR3 extends over 18 amino acids. CDR3 protein: CASSSRNQTSGRAFEQFF. CDR3 DNA: TGTGCCAGCAGTTCGAGGAACCAAACTAGCGGGAGGGCGTTTGAGCAGTTCTTC.

This clonotype occurred many times. This chain's CDR3 is CASSLLLPGTGGTDTQYF. Written as DNA, the CDR3 is TGTGCCAGCAGCCTCCTCCTTCCCGGGACAGGCGGCACAGATACGCAGTATTTT. V usage is TRBV11-2 and J usage is TRBJ2-3; 8 nucleotides line up with TRBD1. Unmatched junction bases numbered 14, after V lost 5 bases and J lost 1 base. The CDR3 loop spans 18 amino acids. Germline V gene data show CDR1 as SGHAT and CDR2 as FQNNGV. Full variable domain (rest looked up from reference TRBV11-2 and TRBJ2-3): EAGVAQSPRYKIIEKRQSVAFWCNPISGHATLYWYQQILGQGPKLLIQFQNNGVVDDSQLPKDRFSAERLKGVDSTLKIQPAKLEDSAVYLCASSLLLPGTGGTDTQYFGPGTRLTVL.

The chain has TRBV27 and TRBJ1-2; a possible D gene is TRBD1 (5 bases). The CDR3 has 13 amino acids. CDR1 and CDR2 (germline): MNHEY, SMNVEV (reference sequence). Trimming took 4 bases from V and 1 from J, leaving 7 bases between them. The CDR3 region has the DNA TGTGCCAGCAGTTCACAGGTTAACTATGGCTACACCTTC. It encodes CASSSQVNYGYTF.

In this sample, this clonotype turned up many times. The chain is built from TRBV29-1 and TRBJ2-2, with D uncertain. This CDR3 is 14 amino acids long. Germline-derived CDR1 and CDR2 are SQVTM and ANQGSEA. V was trimmed by 2 bases and J by 3 bases, leaving 10 bases between them. CDR3 loop: CSVERYSDTGELFF. CDR3 nucleotide sequence: TGCAGCGTTGAAAGGTATTCGGACACCGGGGAGCTGTTTTTT.

This clonotype was recorded a few times. The chain recombines TRBV2 with TRBJ2-3, with 11 bases identical to TRBD2. The J segment lost 1 base and the V segment lost 3 bases, leaving 0 bases of the junction unmatched. CDR3 length: 15 amino acids. Germline CDR1 and CDR2: SNHLY and FYNNEI. The CDR3 DNA follows: TGTGCCAGCAGTGAGACTAGCGGGGGCACAGATACGCAGTATTTT. This encodes CASSETSGGTDTQYF. The entire variable domain, with the rest obtained from reference TRBV2 and TRBJ2-3, is as follows: EPEVTQTPSHQVTQMGQEVILRCVPISNHLYFYWYRQILGQKVEFLVSFYNNEISEKSEIFDDQFSVERPDGSNFTLKIRSTKLEDSAMYFCASSETSGGTDTQYFGPGTRLTVL.